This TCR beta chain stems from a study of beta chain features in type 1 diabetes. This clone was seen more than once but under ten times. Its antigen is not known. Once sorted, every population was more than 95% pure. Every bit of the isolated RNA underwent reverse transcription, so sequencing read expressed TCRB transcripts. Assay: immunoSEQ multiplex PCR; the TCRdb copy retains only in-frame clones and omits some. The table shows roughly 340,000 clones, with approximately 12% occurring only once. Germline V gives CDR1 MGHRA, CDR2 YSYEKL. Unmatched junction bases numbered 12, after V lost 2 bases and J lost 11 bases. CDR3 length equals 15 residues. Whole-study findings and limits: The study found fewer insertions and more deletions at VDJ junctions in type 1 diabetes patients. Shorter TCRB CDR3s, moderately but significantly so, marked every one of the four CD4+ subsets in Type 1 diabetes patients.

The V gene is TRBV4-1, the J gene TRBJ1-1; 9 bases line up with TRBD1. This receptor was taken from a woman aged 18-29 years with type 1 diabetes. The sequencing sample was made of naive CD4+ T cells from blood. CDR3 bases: TGCGCCAGCAGCCAACCCTGGACAGGGGCCGGAGGGGCTTTCTTT. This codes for CASSQPWTGAGGAFF.